The rows below give T cell receptor beta chains drawn from one sample of a study of CD8 T cells in ankylosing spondylitis. A single record per CDR3 protein comes from TCRdb applying MiXCR to the 5' RACE reads. This sample carries 250,000 to 350,000 distinct CDR3 sequences, 6.5% to 10% of them seen once, and the ten largest clones take more than 14%. Material: blood, either unsorted or a sorted T cell fraction (not recorded which). The receptors stem from a male donor with ankylosing spondylitis. CDR3s include the opening cysteine and the closing phenylalanine or tryptophan. Clone size, where shown, is once, few, many, or a class for clones that have expanded.

J gene | V gene | clone size | CDR3 protein
TRBJ2-4 | TRBV5-1 | few | CASSFLAGVEHIQYF
TRBJ2-1 | TRBV4-1 | NA | CASSQPTGRDYRDEQFF
TRBJ2-1 | TRBV9 | many | CASSVAWASSYNEQFF
TRBJ2-7 | TRBV5-1 | many | CASSTGLAGTSSYEQYF
TRBJ2-1 | TRBV5-1 | many | CASSLDQLNEQFF
TRBJ2-7 | TRBV29-1 | few | CSVALPQGHEQYF
TRBJ1-5 | TRBV4-1 | NA | CASSHPPGGGNQPQHF
TRBJ1-1 | TRBV6-2/TRBV6-3 | few | CASSYTGTQNTEAFF
TRBJ2-1 | TRBV11-2 | many | CASSLQTSGGGEQFF
TRBJ2-5 | TRBV7-8 | few | CASSKRLAGPVVTQYF
TRBJ1-1 | TRBV5-5 | NA | CASSSVNRDTEAFF
TRBJ2-1 | TRBV29-1 | NA | CSAGTSGSWEQFF
TRBJ2-3 | TRBV6-1 | few | CASSSGITYTDTQYF
TRBJ2-7 | TRBV18 | many | CASSQGQGQFYEQYF
TRBJ2-7 | TRBV7-9 | few | CASSLAPSGSYEQYF
TRBJ1-2 | TRBV18 | few | CASSPKGGVYGYTF
TRBJ2-4 | TRBV5-1 | many | CASSSNRDDKNIQYF
TRBJ2-4 | TRBV2 | NA | CACTLLVSKNIQYF
TRBJ1-2 | TRBV5-1 | many | CASSLETGNGYTF
TRBJ2-1 | TRBV5-1 | few | CASSLEGRSSYNEQFF
TRBJ1-1 | TRBV3-1 | many | CASSPEGQYTEAFF
TRBJ1-1 | TRBV4-1 | many | CASSLGPAGNTEAFF
TRBJ1-3 | TRBV9 | many | CASSGQAFSGNTIYF
TRBJ2-2 | TRBV7-9 | NA | CASSSLPFTSNTGELFF
TRBJ2-1 | TRBV29-1 | many | CSVAGLRDTRRNEQFF
TRBJ2-1 | TRBV14 | few | CASSRGASIDEQFF
TRBJ2-7 | TRBV4-1 | NA | CASSQGGRGEQYF
TRBJ2-2 | TRBV20-1 | few | CSARVTAGPPYTGELFF